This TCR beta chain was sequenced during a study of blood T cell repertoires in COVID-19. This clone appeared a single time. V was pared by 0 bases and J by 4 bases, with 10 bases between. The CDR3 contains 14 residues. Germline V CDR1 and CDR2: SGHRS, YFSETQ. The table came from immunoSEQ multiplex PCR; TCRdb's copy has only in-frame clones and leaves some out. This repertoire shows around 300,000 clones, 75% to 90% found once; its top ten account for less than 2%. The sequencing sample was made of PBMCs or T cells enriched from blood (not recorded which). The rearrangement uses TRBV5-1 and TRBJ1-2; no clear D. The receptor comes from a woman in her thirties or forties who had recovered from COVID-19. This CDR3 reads CASSLELSGYGYTF. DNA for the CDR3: TGCGCCAGCAGCTTGGAACTGAGTGGCTATGGCTACACCTTC.